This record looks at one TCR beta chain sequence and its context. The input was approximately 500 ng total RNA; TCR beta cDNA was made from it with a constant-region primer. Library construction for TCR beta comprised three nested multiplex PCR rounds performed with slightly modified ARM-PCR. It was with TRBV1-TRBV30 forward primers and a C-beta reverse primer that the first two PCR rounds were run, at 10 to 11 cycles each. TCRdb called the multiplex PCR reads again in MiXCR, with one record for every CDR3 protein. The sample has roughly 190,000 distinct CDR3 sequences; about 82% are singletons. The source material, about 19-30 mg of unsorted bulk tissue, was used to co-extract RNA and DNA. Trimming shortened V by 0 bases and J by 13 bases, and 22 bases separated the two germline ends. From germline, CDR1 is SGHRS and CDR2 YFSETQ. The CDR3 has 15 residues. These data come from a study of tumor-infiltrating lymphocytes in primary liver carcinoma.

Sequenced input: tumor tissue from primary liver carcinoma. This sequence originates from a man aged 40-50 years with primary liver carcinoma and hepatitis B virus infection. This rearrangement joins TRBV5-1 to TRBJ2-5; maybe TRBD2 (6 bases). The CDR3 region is CASSLAERVQETLYF. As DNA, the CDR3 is TGCGCCAGCAGCTTGGCCGAGCGGGTTCAAGAGACTCTGTACTTC.